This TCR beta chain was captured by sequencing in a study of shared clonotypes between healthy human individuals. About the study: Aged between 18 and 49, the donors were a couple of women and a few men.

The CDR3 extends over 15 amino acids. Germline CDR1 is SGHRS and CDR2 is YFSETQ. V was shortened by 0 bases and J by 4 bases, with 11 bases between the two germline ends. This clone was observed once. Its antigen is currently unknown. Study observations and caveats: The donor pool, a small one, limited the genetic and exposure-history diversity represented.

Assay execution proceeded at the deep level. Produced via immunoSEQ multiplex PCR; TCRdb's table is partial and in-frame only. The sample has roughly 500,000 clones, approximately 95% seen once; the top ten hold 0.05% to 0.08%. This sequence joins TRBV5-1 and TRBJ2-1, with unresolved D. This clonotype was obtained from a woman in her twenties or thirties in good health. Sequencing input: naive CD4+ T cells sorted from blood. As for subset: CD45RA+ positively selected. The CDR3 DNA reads TGCGCCAGCAGCTTGGCGGCCCCGAGGTACAATGAGCAGTTCTTC. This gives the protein CASSLAAPRYNEQFF.